The rows below give T cell receptor beta chains drawn from one sample of a study of blood T cell repertoires in COVID-19. Data came from immunoSEQ multiplex PCR; TCRdb stores just in-frame clones and leaves some out. The repertoire holds roughly 130,000 clones, with approximately 84% as singletons. The sample comprised peripheral blood. These receptors all stem from an older woman with acute or convalescent COVID-19. CDR3s include the opening cysteine and the closing phenylalanine or tryptophan.

v_gene	j_gene	CDR3aa
TRBV5-4	TRBJ1-2	CASSLDSGGDGYTF
TRBV2	TRBJ1-1	CASSASSPNTEAFF
TRBV12-3/TRBV12-4	TRBJ1-2	CASSLGRVAGYTF
TRBV12-5	TRBJ1-5	CASGSGQSNQPQHF
TRBV7-2	TRBJ1-2	CASSPGVDYGYTF
TRBV15	TRBJ1-3	CATSRDIGLALGNTIYF
TRBV27	TRBJ1-1	CASSSLGGRTEAFF
TRBV7-9	TRBJ1-1	CASSLKGGGITEAFF
TRBV19	TRBJ1-2	CASLDSAQGYYGYTF
TRBV4-1	TRBJ1-2	CASSPQGGGYGYTF
TRBV5-1	TRBJ1-1	CASSPMAGQGNTEAFF
TRBV6-1	TRBJ1-2	CASSEGTGGNYGYTF
TRBV10-3	TRBJ1-1	CAISGGNRGAEAFF
TRBV10-1	TRBJ2-1	CASSEEGAARNEQFF
TRBV7-9	TRBJ1-1	CASSSQGNLGEAFF
TRBV10-3	TRBJ1-6	CAISESTGNSPLHF
TRBV5-4	TRBJ1-1	CASSSEQGWAEAFF
TRBV7-9	TRBJ1-4	CASSLETGGLNEKLFF
TRBV18	TRBJ1-2	CASSPSGLTNYGYTF
TRBV9	TRBJ1-2	CASSVDGRGYTF
TRBV5-6	TRBJ1-6	CASSFVDRADSPLHF
TRBV30	TRBJ1-5	CAWSVGTPNQPQHF
TRBV9	TRBJ1-2	CASSTGGVLGSNYGYTF
TRBV18	TRBJ2-3	CASSTDTSTDTQYF
TRBV12-2	TRBJ1-6	CASRPPAGKRNNSPLHF
TRBV15	TRBJ1-2	CATSPVGRGTNYGYTF
TRBV6-6	TRBJ1-1	CASSSAGEAFF
TRBV19	TRBJ2-7	CASSMGTGGMNEQYF
TRBV14	TRBJ1-3	CASSQGRASPIYF
TRBV2	TRBJ1-6	CASISQGYNSPLHF
TRBV19	TRBJ1-1	CASSSGQGRGTEAFF
TRBV12-5	TRBJ2-3	CASGLGLTPGNTDTQYF
TRBV19	TRBJ1-5	CASQGVVNQPQHF
TRBV30	TRBJ2-7	CAWSATSGGVEQYF
TRBV19	TRBJ1-1	CASSMDRQNTEAFF
TRBV18	TRBJ2-5	CASSPPLGETQYF
TRBV11-2	TRBJ1-5	CASSLGQGRGSSGNQPQHF
TRBV20-1	TRBJ2-1	CSASSTGIRINFYFNEQFF
TRBV28	TRBJ1-1	CASITERRYTEAFF
TRBV21-1	TRBJ1-2	CASSKWEPGVYGYTF
TRBV5-1	TRBJ1-2	CASNLAEGPYGYTF
TRBV24-1	TRBJ1-1	CATSDTNSGGAFF
TRBV24-1	TRBJ1-2	CATSEAGPVSGYTF
TRBV7-8	TRBJ2-5	CASSPSPGLETQYF
TRBV2	TRBJ1-4	CASSEGGWAGEKLFF
TRBV2	TRBJ1-4	CASRGTGSPTNEKLFF
TRBV11-3	TRBJ1-1	CASSLLQGPRSF
TRBV24-1	TRBJ1-2	CATSDPSFTEGYTF
TRBV2	TRBJ1-5	CASSDEAGGFGQPQHF
TRBV19	TRBJ1-2	CASSIGNRGGYTF
TRBV4-1	TRBJ2-3	CATGGHSDTQYF
TRBV19	TRBJ1-5	CASSIWGLLQPQHF
TRBV11-1	TRBJ2-5	CASSRGQGKETQYF